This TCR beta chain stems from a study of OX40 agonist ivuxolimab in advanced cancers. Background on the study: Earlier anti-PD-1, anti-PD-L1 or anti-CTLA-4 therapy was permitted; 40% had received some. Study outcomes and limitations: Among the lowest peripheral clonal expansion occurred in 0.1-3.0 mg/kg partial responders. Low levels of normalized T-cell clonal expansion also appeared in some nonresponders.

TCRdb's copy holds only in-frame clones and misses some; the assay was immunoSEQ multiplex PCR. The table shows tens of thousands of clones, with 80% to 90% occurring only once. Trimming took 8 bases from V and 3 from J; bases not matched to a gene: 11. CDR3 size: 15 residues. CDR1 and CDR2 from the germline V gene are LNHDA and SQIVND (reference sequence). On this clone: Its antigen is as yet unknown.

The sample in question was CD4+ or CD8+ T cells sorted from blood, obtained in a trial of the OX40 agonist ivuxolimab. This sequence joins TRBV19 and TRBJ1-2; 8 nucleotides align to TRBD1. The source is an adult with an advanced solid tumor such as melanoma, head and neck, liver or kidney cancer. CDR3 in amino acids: CASENRDRTYYGYTF. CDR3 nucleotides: TGTGCCAGTGAAAACCGGGACAGGACCTACTATGGCTACACCTTC.